This is a list of T cell receptor beta chains from one sample in a study of vaccination and CD4 T cells after COVID-19. One entry per CDR3 protein results from TCRdb running MiXCR on the PCR reads. The sample yields fewer than 15,000 distinct CDR3 sequences, approximately 60% seen once. No antigens are known for them. The sequenced sample was CD4+ T cells from blood, cultured in vitro, obtained before SARS-CoV-2 vaccination. The receptors shown here come from a human donor who had recovered from COVID-19. Each CDR3 is given with its conserved first and last residue. A D gene is named only where the DNA matches it firmly. Part of the rows lack a size; the others show once, few, many or a class for expanded clones.

TRBJ1-1,TRBV19,.,.,TGTGCCAGTAGTATGAATGGTTGGGGGACTGAAGCTTTCTTT,CASSMNGWGTEAFF
TRBJ1-2,TRBV4-3,.,.,TGCGCCAGCAGCCAAGATTCGGCAGCTCTACATGGCTACACCTTC,CASSQDSAALHGYTF
TRBJ2-6,TRBV6-4,.,TRBD2,TGTGCCAGCACAGGGACTAGCGTGATGGGCTCTGGGGCCAACGTCCTGACTTTC,CASTGTSVMGSGANVLTF
TRBJ1-1,TRBV6-1,once,.,TGTGCCATCAGTGAAGGAGGGGATGCGAACACTGAAGCTTTCTTT,CAISEGGDANTEAFF
TRBJ2-5,TRBV7-2,.,.,TGTGCCAGCAGCCTCACGGAGACCCAGTATTTC,CASSLTETQYF
TRBJ1-1,TRBV5-4,.,.,TGTGCCAGCAGCTTGGCTGGTCTGCGGGGAGCTTTCTTT,CASSLAGLRGAFF
TRBJ1-3,TRBV7-2,.,.,TGTGCCAGCAGCTCCGGTCCGGCAGGGGCTGGAAACACCATATATTTT,CASSSGPAGAGNTIYF
TRBJ2-7,TRBV25-1,.,.,TGTGCCAGCAGTAAGCCTAGCTCCTACGAGCAGTACTTC,CASSKPSSYEQYF
TRBJ1-2,TRBV2,.,.,TGTGCCACACAAGGGGATCGGGGGCACGGCTACACCTTC,CATQGDRGHGYTF
TRBJ1-5,TRBV19,.,.,TGTGCCAGTAGTAATGTTAATCAGCCCCAGCATTTT,CASSNVNQPQHF
TRBJ2-1,TRBV27,.,.,TGTGCCAGCAGCCAGGGGAAGGGGGTAGAGCAGTTCTTC,CASSQGKGVEQFF
TRBJ2-7,TRBV20-1,few,.,TGCAGTGCTAGAACAGAGCGGGCCTCCTACGAGCAGTACTTC,CSARTERASYEQYF
TRBJ1-2,TRBV20-1,few,.,TGCAGTGCTAGAGACAGCCATACAGATGGCTACACCTTC,CSARDSHTDGYTF
TRBJ2-2,TRBV7-7,few,.,TGTGCCAGCAGCTTAGAGTTTGGGGCCGGGGAGCTGTTTTTT,CASSLEFGAGELFF
TRBJ1-5,TRBV28,.,TRBD1,TGTGCCAGCAGTTTATCCGGGACAGGTATGGATCAGCCCCAGCATTTT,CASSLSGTGMDQPQHF
TRBJ1-2,TRBV6-2/TRBV6-3,.,.,TGTGCCAGCTCAGGCAGGGACCCAAATGGCTACACCTTC,CASSGRDPNGYTF
TRBJ1-1,TRBV12-3/TRBV12-4,.,.,TGTGCCAGCAGCCGGACCTCGAACACTGAAGCTTTCTTT,CASSRTSNTEAFF
TRBJ2-5,TRBV27,.,.,TGTGCCAGCAGGTGGGGGGGCCAGAGGCGAGAGACCCAGTACTTC,CASRWGGQRRETQYF
TRBJ1-2,TRBV27,.,TRBD1,TGTGCCAGCAGTCACAGGGGGGTAGGCTACACCTTC,CASSHRGVGYTF
TRBJ1-1,TRBV7-9,.,.,TGTGCCAGCAGCTTAAACGGGAACACTGAAGCTTTCTTT,CASSLNGNTEAFF
TRBJ1-5,TRBV6-1,few,.,TGTGCCAGCAGTGACTTCCGTACCGGGGCGTATAGCAATCAGCCCCAGCATTTT,CASSDFRTGAYSNQPQHF
TRBJ2-2,TRBV2,.,.,TGTGCCAGCAGTGAGGCTAGCCTTTCACCCGGGGAGCTGTTTTTT,CASSEASLSPGELFF
TRBJ1-2,TRBV14,.,.,TGTGCCAGCAGCCTGCGGACGGCCGGTTCGGGTGGCTACACCTTC,CASSLRTAGSGGYTF
TRBJ1-1,TRBV6-1,.,TRBD1,TGTGCCAGCAGAGGACAGGGGGTAGGCACTGAAGCTTTCTTT,CASRGQGVGTEAFF
TRBJ1-5,TRBV15,.,.,TGTGCCACCAGCAAACCGCGGACAGATCATAGCAATCAGCCCCAGCATTTT,CATSKPRTDHSNQPQHF
TRBJ2-5,TRBV7-2,few,.,TGTGCCAGCAGCTTATCGGGGGCCAAATTACAAGAGACCCAGTACTTC,CASSLSGAKLQETQYF
TRBJ1-2,TRBV20-1,medium-sized,TRBD1,TGCAGTGCGGATCAGGGGGCACGGGGCTACACCTTC,CSADQGARGYTF
TRBJ1-1,TRBV29-1,.,.,TGCAGCGTTCTGGGGAACGAGGCTTTCTTT,CSVLGNEAFF
TRBJ1-2,TRBV5-1,.,TRBD1,TGCGCCAGCAGCGCCGGGACAGGGGGTATCTATGGCTACACCTTC,CASSAGTGGIYGYTF
TRBJ1-6,TRBV20-1,.,.,TGCAGTGCGAGAAAGCCGGGCTCCGATAATTCACCCCTCCACTTT,CSARKPGSDNSPLHF
TRBJ2-5,TRBV20-1,few,.,TGCAGTGCTAGAAGGGAGGGGGCCCCCGGTCTTGAGACCCAGTACTTC,CSARREGAPGLETQYF
TRBJ1-1,TRBV5-1,.,TRBD1,TGCGCCAGCAGCTTGGGACAGGGCCAAGGAGCTTTCTTT,CASSLGQGQGAFF
TRBJ2-3,TRBV19,.,TRBD2,TGTGCCAGTAGGCCGGGACTAGCGGGTACAGATACGCAGTATTTT,CASRPGLAGTDTQYF
TRBJ1-1,TRBV11-3,.,.,TGTGCCAGCGGGCTCATGAACACTGAAGCTTTCTTT,CASGLMNTEAFF
TRBJ1-5,TRBV19,.,.,TGTGCCAGTATTCGCCGACAGAGCAATCAGCCCCAGCATTTT,CASIRRQSNQPQHF
TRBJ1-1,TRBV20-1,few,.,TGCAGTGCTAGACCACAGGCGAACACTGAAGCTTTCTTT,CSARPQANTEAFF
TRBJ1-5,TRBV6-2/TRBV6-3,.,.,TGTGCCAGCAGTTACTCGTATAATCAGCCCCAGCATTTT,CASSYSYNQPQHF
TRBJ1-5,TRBV19,once,TRBD1,TGTGCCAGTAGTACGGACAGGGGGAGCAATCAGCCCCAGCATTTT,CASSTDRGSNQPQHF
TRBJ2-7,TRBV28,.,.,TGTGCCAGCAGTTTATATGACGGGACCTACGAGCAGTACTTC,CASSLYDGTYEQYF
TRBJ1-1,TRBV7-8,.,.,TGTGCCAGCAGTTTGGACTCAGGGACTGAAGCTTTCTTT,CASSLDSGTEAFF
TRBJ1-1,TRBV27,once,.,TGTGCCAGCAGTTTAAAGGGGGGTGGTTGGGAGACTGAAGCTTTCTTT,CASSLKGGGWETEAFF
TRBJ2-7,TRBV20-1,.,TRBD2,TGCAGTGCTAGAGAAGCCCAGCGGGGTTTCCGCTACGAGCAGTACTTC,CSAREAQRGFRYEQYF
TRBJ2-2,TRBV7-3,once,TRBD2,TGTGCCAGCAGCCCCATACCACCGGGACTAGCGGGAGTAGAGCTGTTTTTT,CASSPIPPGLAGVELFF
TRBJ2-5,TRBV7-2,.,.,TGTGCCAGCAGCTTATACGGACAGAGGGAGACCCAGTACTTC,CASSLYGQRETQYF